This entry lists 14 T cell receptor beta chains sequenced from one sample in a study of beta chain features in type 1 diabetes. Study-wide findings and caveats: Researchers report that Type 1 diabetes patients had moderately but significantly shorter TCRB CDR3s across all four CD4+ subsets.

All of the isolated RNA was reverse transcribed, so expressed TCRB transcripts were sequenced. Assay used: immunoSEQ multiplex PCR; TCRdb lists only in-frame clones, some missing. The sample carries under 300,000 clones, around 9.9% recorded once. For these TCRs, the target antigens are not known. Sample: naive CD4+ T cells from blood. These receptor sequences come from a man under 40 with type 1 diabetes.

The rearrangement links TRBV5-1 to TRBJ2-7, with TRBD1 matching 11 bases. CDR1 and CDR2 from the germline V gene are SGHRS and YFSETQ. V shed 2 bases, J shed 6 bases, and the junction held 10 bases outside the gene matches. The CDR3 has 16 residues. CDR3 protein: CASSFAGTGGQGEQYF. CDR3 DNA: TGCGCCAGCAGCTTTGCCGGGACAGGGGGACAAGGCGAGCAGTACTTC.

The J gene is TRBJ2-3, the V gene TRBV11-2; D is undetermined. Trimming removed 5 bases at V and 9 bases at J, with 9 bases between. The CDR3 extends over 11 amino acids. CDR1 SGHAT and CDR2 FQNNGV come from the germline V gene. The CDR3 sequence is CASSLVGTQYF. DNA for the CDR3: TGTGCCAGCAGCCTAGTCGGGACGCAGTATTTT.

This clone was observed a handful of times. The chain recombines TRBV15 with TRBJ2-3; TRBD2 agrees at 7 bases. CDR3 length: 19 residues. The V gene end was trimmed by 1 base and the J gene end by 0 bases; junction bases not matched to a gene: 13. Germline V lookup: CDR1 LNHNV, CDR2 YYDKDF (reference sequence). DNA of the CDR3: TGTGCCACCAGCAGAGGGGGGACCCGGGACTACTACAGCACAGATACGCAGTATTTT. Encoded protein: CATSRGGTRDYYSTDTQYF. Filled out from reference TRBV15 and TRBJ2-3, the complete variable domain reads DAMVIQNPRYQVTQFGKPVTLSCSQTLNHNVMYWYQQKSSQAPKLLFHYYDKDFNNEADTPDNFQSRRPNTSFCFLDIRSPGLGDTAMYLCATSRGGTRDYYSTDTQYFGPGTRLTVL.

This clone was seen a few times. The chain couples TRBV5-1 to TRBJ2-3; 11 nucleotides align to TRBD2. The CDR3 is 15 residues long. Germline loops: CDR1 SGHRS, CDR2 YFSETQ. V was clipped by 4 bases and J by 4 bases; unmatched bases: 5. This CDR3 is CASSPGTSGSDTQYF. CDR3 coding DNA: TGCGCCAGCAGCCCCGGGACTAGCGGATCAGATACGCAGTATTTT.

The table lists this clone with a few counts. The V gene is TRBV11-2, the J gene TRBJ1-5, with a tentative D call TRBD1 (6 bases). This CDR3 is 15 amino acids long. Deletions cut 5 bases from V and 0 bases from J, with 11 bases between. Germline V CDR1 and CDR2: SGHAT, FQNNGV. CDR3 residues: CASSPRRGSNQPQHF. The CDR3 nucleotides are TGTGCCAGCAGCCCGCGCAGGGGTAGCAATCAGCCCCAGCATTTT.

There are a few counts of this clone. This chain joins TRBV18 and TRBJ1-4; D not resolved. There are 14 residues in the CDR3. Germline CDR1 reads KGHSH; CDR2 reads LQKENI. Between the trimmed V and J ends, which lost 1 base and 8 bases, there was a span of 11 bases. This chain's CDR3 is CASSPRAIEEKLFF. DNA for the CDR3: TGTGCCAGCTCACCACGGGCAATAGAGGAAAAACTGTTTTTT.

The table lists this clone with a few counts. The chain links TRBV7-2 to TRBJ1-2; no clear D. CDR1 and CDR2 (germline): SGHTA, FQGNSA. The CDR3 has 13 amino acids. Trimming shortened V by 3 bases and J by 0 bases, and 5 bases separated the two germline ends. The CDR3 sequence: CASSFYSNYGYTF. In DNA form, the CDR3 reads TGTGCCAGCAGCTTCTATTCTAACTATGGCTACACCTTC.

This sequence joins TRBV2 and TRBJ2-1; D is perhaps TRBD2 (6 bases). CDR1 SNHLY and CDR2 FYNNEI come from the germline V gene. Trimming stripped 6 bases from V and 7 bases from J, with 10 bases between. This CDR3 is 12 amino acids long. The CDR3 sequence is CASRQSGNEQFF. The CDR3 DNA reads TGTGCCAGCAGGCAAAGCGGGAATGAGCAGTTCTTC.

A few counts support this clone. The chain couples TRBV7-2 to TRBJ1-1; D gene ambiguous. Trimming took 1 base from V and 1 from J, leaving 10 bases between them. This CDR3 region has 15 residues. CDR1 is SGHTA and CDR2 is FQGNSA in the germline V gene. The CDR3 loop reads CASSLVVGGNTEAFF. The DNA of the CDR3 is TGTGCCAGCAGCTTAGTGGTAGGAGGGAACACTGAAGCTTTCTTT.

The chain carries TRBV28 and TRBJ2-3; 7 nucleotides match TRBD1. The CDR3 is made up of 16 amino acids. Germline values: CDR1 MDHEN, CDR2 SYDVKM. The V segment lost 4 bases and the J segment 2 bases; nucleotides outside the gene matches: 9. CDR3 bases: TGTGCCAGCAGTTCCCAACAGGGGCGACACACAGATACGCAGTATTTT. It translates to CASSSQQGRHTDTQYF.

This clone was seen only a few times. The V and J genes are TRBV6-5 and TRBJ1-2, with D perhaps TRBD1 (6 bases). Per the germline V gene, CDR1 is MNHEY and CDR2 is SVGAGI. Trimming stripped 0 bases from V and 11 bases from J, with 13 bases between. The CDR3 spans 13 residues. In DNA form, the CDR3 reads TGTGCCAGCAGTTACTCGAAGGGCAGGGGATACACCTTC. Translation: CASSYSKGRGYTF.

The genes are TRBV25-1 and TRBJ2-3; D perhaps matches TRBD1 (5 bases). Germline V gene sequence: CDR1 MGHDK, CDR2 SYGVNS. Between the trimmed V and J ends, which lost 1 base and 3 bases, there was a span of 14 bases. The length of the CDR3 is 16 residues. CDR3: CASSEFMGPLTDTQYF. Here the CDR3 DNA reads TGTGCCAGCAGTGAATTCATGGGGCCGCTTACAGATACGCAGTATTTT.

This chain joins TRBV18 and TRBJ2-1, with 8 bases matching TRBD2. J was trimmed by 0 bases and V by 4 bases; bases with no gene match: 11. Germline assignment: CDR1 KGHSH and CDR2 LQKENI. This CDR3 is built from 18 residues. The CDR3 region is CASSLMDGGGSSYNEQFF. The CDR3 region has the DNA TGTGCCAGCTCACTAATGGACGGGGGGGGAAGCTCCTACAATGAGCAGTTCTTC. Variable domain in full (rest from reference TRBV18 and TRBJ2-1): NAGVMQNPRHLVRRRGQEARLRCSPMKGHSHVYWYRQLPEEGLKFMVYLQKENIIDESGMPKERFSAEFPKEGPSILRIQQVVRGDSAAYFCASSLMDGGGSSYNEQFFGPGTRLTVL.

This clone came up a few times. The V and J genes are TRBV6-1 and TRBJ1-6; weak D call: TRBD1 (5 bases). Germline CDR1 is MNHNS and CDR2 is SASEGT. This CDR3 is 14 amino acids long. The V end lost 6 bases, the J end lost 7 bases, and 13 bases lay between the germline ends. As DNA, the CDR3 is TGTGCCAGCAGACGCGACAGAAGAAATTCACCCCTCCACTTT. Translating gives CASRRDRRNSPLHF.